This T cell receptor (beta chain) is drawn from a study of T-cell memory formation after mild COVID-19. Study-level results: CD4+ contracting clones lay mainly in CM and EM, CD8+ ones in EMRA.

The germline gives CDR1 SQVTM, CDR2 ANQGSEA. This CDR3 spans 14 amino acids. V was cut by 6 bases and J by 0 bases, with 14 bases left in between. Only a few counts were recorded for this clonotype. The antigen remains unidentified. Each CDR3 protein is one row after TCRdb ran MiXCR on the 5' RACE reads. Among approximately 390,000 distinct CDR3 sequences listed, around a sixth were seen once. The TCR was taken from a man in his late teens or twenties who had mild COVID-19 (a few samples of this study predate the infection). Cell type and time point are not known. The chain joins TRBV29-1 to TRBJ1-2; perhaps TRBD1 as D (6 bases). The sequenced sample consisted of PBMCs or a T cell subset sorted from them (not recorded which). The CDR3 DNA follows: TGCAGCGTCGGACAGCAGTTAGCTAACTATGGCTACACCTTC. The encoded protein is CSVGQQLANYGYTF.